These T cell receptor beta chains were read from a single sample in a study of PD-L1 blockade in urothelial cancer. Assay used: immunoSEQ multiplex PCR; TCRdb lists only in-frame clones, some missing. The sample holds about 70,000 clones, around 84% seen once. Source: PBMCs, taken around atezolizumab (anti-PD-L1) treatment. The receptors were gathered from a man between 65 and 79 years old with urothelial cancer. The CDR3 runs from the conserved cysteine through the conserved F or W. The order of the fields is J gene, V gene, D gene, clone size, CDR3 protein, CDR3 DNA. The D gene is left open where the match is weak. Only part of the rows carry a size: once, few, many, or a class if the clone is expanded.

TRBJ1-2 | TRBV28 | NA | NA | CASKRGGGANYGYTF | TGTGCCAGCAAGAGAGGGGGTGGAGCTAACTATGGCTACACCTTC
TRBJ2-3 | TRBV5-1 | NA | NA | CASMRGDTQYF | TGCGCCAGCATGCGGGGAGATACGCAGTATTTT
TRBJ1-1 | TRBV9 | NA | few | CASSVAPRANTEAFF | TGTGCCAGCAGCGTAGCTCCCAGGGCGAACACTGAAGCTTTCTTT
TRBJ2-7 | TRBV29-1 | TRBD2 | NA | CSVAGGRVTYEQYF | TGCAGCGTTGCTGGCGGGAGGGTCACCTACGAGCAGTACTTC
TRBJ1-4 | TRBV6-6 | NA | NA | CASGRTASTNEKLFF | TGTGCCAGCGGTAGGACAGCATCAACTAATGAAAAACTGTTTTTT
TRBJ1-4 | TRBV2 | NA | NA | CASTVTVGRSLTNEKLFF | TGTGCCAGCACCGTAACGGTTGGGCGCAGCCTAACTAATGAAAAACTGTTTTTT
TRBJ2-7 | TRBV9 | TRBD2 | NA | CASSAGRASYEQYF | TGTGCCAGTTCGGCCGGGAGGGCGTCCTACGAGCAGTACTTC
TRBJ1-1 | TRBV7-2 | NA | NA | CASSLKAGNTEAFF | TGTGCCAGCAGCTTAAAAGCGGGGAACACTGAAGCTTTCTTT
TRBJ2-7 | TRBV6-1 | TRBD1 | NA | CASSGPRGGAYEQYF | TGTGCCAGCAGTGGACCTAGAGGGGGCGCCTACGAGCAGTACTTC
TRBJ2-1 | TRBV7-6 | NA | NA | CASRKAGSNEQFF | TGTGCCAGCAGGAAGGCAGGTTCCAATGAGCAGTTCTTC
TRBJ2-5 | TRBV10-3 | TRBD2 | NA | CAISGSGSQETQYF | TGTGCCATCAGTGGCAGCGGGAGTCAAGAGACCCAGTACTTC
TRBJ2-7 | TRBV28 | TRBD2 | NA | CASSLQVSGGPYF | TGTGCCAGCAGTTTACAGGTTTCGGGAGGGCCGTACTTC
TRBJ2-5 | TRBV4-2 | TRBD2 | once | CASSQDGTSGRAGETQYF | TGTGCCAGCAGCCAAGATGGGACTAGCGGGAGGGCCGGGGAGACCCAGTACTTC
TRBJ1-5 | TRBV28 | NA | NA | CASSLLGRNQPQHF | TGTGCCAGCAGTTTACTGGGGCGCAATCAGCCCCAGCATTTT
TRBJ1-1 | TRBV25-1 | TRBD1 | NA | CASSGGTGTMNTEAFF | TGTGCCAGCAGTGGGGGGACAGGGACGATGAACACTGAAGCTTTCTTT
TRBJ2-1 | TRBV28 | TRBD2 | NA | CASAGGMEQFF | TGTGCCAGCGCGGGGGGGATGGAGCAGTTCTTC
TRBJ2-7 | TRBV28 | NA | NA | CASSLSGQATYEQYF | TGTGCCAGCAGTTTATCTGGGCAGGCCACCTACGAGCAGTACTTC
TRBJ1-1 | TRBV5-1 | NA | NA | CASTNRGNTEAFF | TGCGCCAGCACCAACCGCGGGAACACTGAAGCTTTCTTT
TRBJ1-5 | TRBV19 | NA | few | CASSTQGPQHF | TGTGCCAGTAGTACACAGGGGCCCCAGCATTTT
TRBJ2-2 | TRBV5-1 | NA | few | CASSFSRAGELFF | TGCGCCAGCAGCTTTAGTCGAGCCGGGGAGCTGTTTTTT
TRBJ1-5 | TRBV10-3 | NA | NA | CAISESAGQPQHF | TGTGCCATCAGTGAGTCCGCAGGGCAGCCCCAGCATTTT
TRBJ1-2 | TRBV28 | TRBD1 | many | CASRGTGSYGYTF | TGTGCCAGCAGGGGGACAGGGTCCTATGGCTACACCTTC
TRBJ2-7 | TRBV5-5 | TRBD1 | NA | CASTDRTYEQYF | TGTGCCAGCACGGACAGGACCTACGAGCAGTACTTC
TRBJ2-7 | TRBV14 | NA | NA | CASSQDRAGGYEQYF | TGTGCCAGCAGCCAAGATCGGGCAGGCGGGTACGAGCAGTACTTC
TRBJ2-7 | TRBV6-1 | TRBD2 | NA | CASRMTSGYEQYF | TGTGCCAGCAGGATGACTAGCGGGTACGAGCAGTACTTC
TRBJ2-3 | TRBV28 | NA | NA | CASSSSPDTQYF | TGTGCCAGCAGTTCCTCTCCAGATACGCAGTATTTT
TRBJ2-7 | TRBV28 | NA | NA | CASLTDKSSYEQYF | TGTGCCAGCCTTACCGACAAAAGCTCCTACGAGCAGTACTTC
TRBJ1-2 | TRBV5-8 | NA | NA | CASSLATTTDGYTF | TGTGCCAGCAGCTTGGCCACAACTACCGATGGCTACACCTTC
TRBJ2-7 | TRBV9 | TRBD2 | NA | CASSPGPGLAGRTSYEQYF | TGTGCCAGCAGCCCCGGGCCGGGACTAGCGGGACGAACTTCCTACGAGCAGTACTTC
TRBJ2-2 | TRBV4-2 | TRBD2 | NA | CASSLRGLAGAGGELFF | TGTGCCAGCAGCCTGAGAGGACTAGCGGGAGCGGGCGGGGAGCTGTTTTTT
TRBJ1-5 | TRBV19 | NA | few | CASSIARVRNQPQHF | TGTGCCAGTAGTATAGCCAGGGTGCGCAATCAGCCCCAGCATTTT
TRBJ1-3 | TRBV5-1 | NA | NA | CASSLTGQISSGNTIYF | TGCGCCAGCAGCCTGACAGGACAGATTAGCTCTGGAAACACCATATATTTT
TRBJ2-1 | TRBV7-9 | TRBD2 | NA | CASSLGSSGARGYNEQFF | TGTGCCAGCAGCCTAGGCTCTAGCGGGGCAAGGGGTTACAATGAGCAGTTCTTC
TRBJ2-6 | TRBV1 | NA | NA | CTSRPGQGDSSGANVLTF | TGCACCAGCAGGCCTGGGCAGGGGGACTCCTCTGGGGCCAACGTCCTGACTTTC
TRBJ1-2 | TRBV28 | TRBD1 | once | CATPGGTGVGRDYGYTF | TGTGCCACCCCCGGCGGGACAGGGGTAGGTCGGGACTATGGCTACACCTTC
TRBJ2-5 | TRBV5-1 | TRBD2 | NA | CASSLASGSSGETQYF | TGCGCCAGCAGCTTGGCTAGCGGGAGCTCGGGAGAGACCCAGTACTTC
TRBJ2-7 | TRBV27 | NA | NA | CASSFYQSYEQYF | TGTGCCAGCAGTTTTTATCAGTCCTACGAGCAGTACTTC
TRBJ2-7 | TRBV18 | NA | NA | CASSPGGSGEQYF | TGTGCCAGCTCACCAGGAGGGTCGGGTGAGCAGTACTTC
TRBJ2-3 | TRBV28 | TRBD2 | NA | CASSLLAGGTDTQYF | TGTGCCAGCAGTTTATTAGCGGGGGGCACAGATACGCAGTATTTT
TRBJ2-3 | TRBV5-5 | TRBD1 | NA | CASSRDSFTDTQYF | TGTGCCAGCAGTAGGGACAGTTTCACAGATACGCAGTATTTT
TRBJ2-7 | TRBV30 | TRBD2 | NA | CAYNGLAGGPTEQYF | TGTGCCTATAACGGACTAGCGGGAGGGCCGACCGAGCAGTACTTC
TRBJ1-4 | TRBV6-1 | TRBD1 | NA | CASSETGVLFF | TGTGCCAGCAGTGAGACAGGGGTACTGTTTTTT
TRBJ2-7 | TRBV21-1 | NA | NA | CASSKGSYNYEQYF | TGTGCCAGCAGCAAAGGAAGTTACAACTACGAGCAGTACTTC
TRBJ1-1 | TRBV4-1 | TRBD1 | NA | CASSHHSGTAEGAFF | TGCGCCAGCAGCCATCATTCCGGGACAGCGGAGGGAGCTTTCTTT
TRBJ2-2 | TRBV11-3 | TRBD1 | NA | CASSYPTGPPANTGELFF | TGTGCCAGCAGCTACCCGACAGGGCCCCCCGCGAACACCGGGGAGCTGTTTTTT
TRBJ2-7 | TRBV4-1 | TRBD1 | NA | CAGSQSDRETYEQYF | TGCGCCGGCAGCCAATCAGACAGGGAAACCTACGAGCAGTACTTC
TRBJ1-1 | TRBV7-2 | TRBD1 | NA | CASSLRPQGAPAFF | TGTGCCAGCAGCTTGAGGCCACAGGGGGCACCAGCTTTCTTT
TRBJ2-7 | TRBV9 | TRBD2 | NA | CASSAGLASYEQYF | TGTGCCAGCAGCGCCGGACTAGCCTCCTACGAGCAGTACTTC
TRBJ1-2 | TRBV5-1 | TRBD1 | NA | CASNKGTGGVHYGYTF | TGCGCCAGCAACAAAGGGACAGGGGGCGTCCACTATGGCTACACCTTC
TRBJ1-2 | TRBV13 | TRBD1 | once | CASSTTGGAGGYTF | TGTGCCAGCAGCACTACAGGGGGCGCAGGTGGCTACACCTTC
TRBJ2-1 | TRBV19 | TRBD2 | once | CASSPLAGAASYNEQFF | TGTGCCAGTAGTCCACTAGCGGGGGCCGCCTCCTACAATGAGCAGTTCTTC
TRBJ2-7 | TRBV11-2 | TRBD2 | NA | CASSLSGLAYEQYF | TGTGCCAGCAGCTTATCGGGACTAGCCTACGAGCAGTACTTC
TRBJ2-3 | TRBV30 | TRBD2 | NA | CAWRGRTSGATDTQYF | TGTGCCTGGAGGGGTCGAACTAGCGGGGCCACAGATACGCAGTATTTT
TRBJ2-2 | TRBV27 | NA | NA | CASSLTRGYTGELFF | TGTGCCAGCAGTTTAACCAGGGGATACACCGGGGAGCTGTTTTTT
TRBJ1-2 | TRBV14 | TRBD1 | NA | CASSQLQGGGYTF | TGTGCCAGCAGCCAGTTGCAGGGGGGCGGCTACACCTTC